These T cell receptor beta chains were read from a single sample in a study of human T cells and chemical hapten exposure. TCRdb re-derived calls from the RACE reads in MiXCR, one entry per CDR3 protein. The table lists about 97,000 distinct CDR3 sequences, 25% to 35% of them singletons. The source material was whole blood, sampled in connection with sensitization to the hapten diphenylcyclopropenone (DPC). These receptors were collected from a man aged 35-49 years with alopecia areata. Some clones in this sample may be carry-over from other donors' samples. CDR3s include the opening cysteine and the closing phenylalanine or tryptophan. The D gene is left open where the match is weak. Part of the rows lack a size; the others show once, few, many or a class for expanded clones.

clone size,V gene,J gene,D gene,CDR3 length,CDR3 DNA,CDR3 protein
few,TRBV6-6,TRBJ2-7,.,11,TGTGCCATCGGTGGGTACTACGAGCAGTACTTC,CAIGGYYEQYF
.,TRBV20-1,TRBJ2-1,.,12,TGCAGTGCCGTAGCGGTACACAATGAGCAGTTCTTC,CSAVAVHNEQFF
.,TRBV7-2,TRBJ2-5,.,13,TGTGCCAGCAGCTTGGTAGGGCCGGAGACCCAGTACTTC,CASSLVGPETQYF
.,TRBV18,TRBJ2-7,.,15,TGTGCCAGCTCACCACGAAGGACGGACTCCTACGAGCAGTACTTC,CASSPRRTDSYEQYF
.,TRBV3-1,TRBJ1-4,.,14,TGTGCCAGCAGCCAAAGCATGGAACGTGAAAAACTGTTTTTT,CASSQSMEREKLFF
few,TRBV20-1,TRBJ2-3,.,17,TGCAGTGCTAGAGTAGTAAGCGGACACCATAGCACAGATACGCAGTATTTT,CSARVVSGHHSTDTQYF
many,TRBV29-1,TRBJ2-7,.,15,TGCAGCGTTGTAGGTCACGGTCGTAGCTCCTACGAGCAGTACTTC,CSVVGHGRSSYEQYF
.,TRBV11-3,TRBJ2-5,TRBD1,17,TGTGCCAGCAGCCCGGACAGGGGGCCCGGGTCAGTCCAGACCCAGTACTTC,CASSPDRGPGSVQTQYF
few,TRBV18,TRBJ1-5,.,14,TGTGCCAGCTCACCGGGCAGGGGCAATCAGCCCCAGCATTTT,CASSPGRGNQPQHF
few,TRBV27,TRBJ2-1,.,13,TGTGCCAGCAGTTACCCGCCCTACAATGAGCAGTTCTTC,CASSYPPYNEQFF
.,TRBV30,TRBJ1-1,TRBD1,12,TGTGCCTGGACCCCGGGACAGGGTCGGGCTTTCTTT,CAWTPGQGRAFF
.,TRBV19,TRBJ2-7,.,17,TGTGCCAGTAGTATCACCCGTCGTGGAGCTACGGCGATGGAGCAGTACTTC,CASSITRRGATAMEQYF
.,TRBV6-5,TRBJ2-4,.,14,TGTGCCAGCAGGCCGGGACAAGCCAAAAACATTCAGTACTTC,CASRPGQAKNIQYF
.,TRBV7-9,TRBJ2-2,.,15,TGTGCCAGCAGTTCTACTAGTCTCGCCACCGGGGAGCTGTTTTTT,CASSSTSLATGELFF
few,TRBV7-4,TRBJ1-5,TRBD1,14,TGTGCCAGCAGCTCTAACAGGGGCGACCAGCCCCAGCATTTT,CASSSNRGDQPQHF
.,TRBV27,TRBJ2-7,TRBD2,14,TGTGCCAGCAGTTCCCGACTAGCGGGAGCCCTTGAGTACTTC,CASSSRLAGALEYF
few,TRBV7-2,TRBJ2-5,.,15,TGTGCCAGCAGCTTAAGGCCGATTGCTACAGAGACCCAGTACTTC,CASSLRPIATETQYF
once,TRBV5-6,TRBJ1-4,.,13,TGTGCCAGCAGCTTGAACGCGGGGGAAAAACTGTTTTTT,CASSLNAGEKLFF
.,TRBV24-1,TRBJ2-1,.,15,TGTGCCACCAGTGATTTAGGAAACCCCCTAACAGAGCAGTTCTTC,CATSDLGNPLTEQFF
few,TRBV7-9,TRBJ1-2,.,14,TGTGCCAGCAGCTCGACCTCCAGGAACGATGGCTACACCTTC,CASSSTSRNDGYTF
.,TRBV2,TRBJ1-5,.,12,TGTGCCAGCACGGTCGGGAATCAGCCCCAGCATTTT,CASTVGNQPQHF
few,TRBV18,TRBJ2-5,.,13,TGTGCCAGCTCACTGGGACTTCAAGAGACCCAGTACTTC,CASSLGLQETQYF
few,TRBV7-8,TRBJ1-6,.,16,TGTGCCAGCAGCTCGTTCAGCGGAGGGGCCAATTCACCCCTCCACTTT,CASSSFSGGANSPLHF
.,TRBV7-2,TRBJ2-1,.,12,TGTGCCAGCAGCGCGGGACTTAACGAGCAGTTCTTC,CASSAGLNEQFF
.,TRBV28,TRBJ2-7,.,14,TGTGCCAGCAGTTCACCTACAGGGAGCCACGAGCAGTACTTC,CASSSPTGSHEQYF
.,TRBV12-3/TRBV12-4,TRBJ2-1,TRBD2,15,TGTGCCAGCAGTTTAAGGCTAGCGGGAGATAATGAGCAGTTCTTC,CASSLRLAGDNEQFF
.,TRBV7-2,TRBJ2-1,.,13,TGTGCCTTGGGACTGTCTTCCTACAATGAGCAGTTCTTC,CALGLSSYNEQFF
few,TRBV29-1,TRBJ1-2,TRBD1,11,TGCAGCGTCGCAGGGGGCGGTGGCTACACCTTC,CSVAGGGGYTF
.,TRBV14,TRBJ2-7,.,13,TGTGCCAGCAGCCGCGGCAGGGGCTACGAGCAGTACTTC,CASSRGRGYEQYF
few,TRBV7-2,TRBJ2-7,.,15,TGTGCCAGCAGCTTAAGGGGTCCATCCTCCTACGAGCAGTACTTC,CASSLRGPSSYEQYF
.,TRBV5-6,TRBJ1-3,.,16,TGTGCCAGCAGTCGGTTTAGGGGGGACTCTGGAAACACCATATATTTT,CASSRFRGDSGNTIYF
.,TRBV6-1,TRBJ2-7,TRBD1,13,TGTGCCAGCAGTGACGGGACAGGCAACGAGCAGTACTTC,CASSDGTGNEQYF
many,TRBV28,TRBJ2-1,TRBD1,14,TGTGCCAGCAGCGGGACAGGGGCCAACAATGAGCAGTTCTTC,CASSGTGANNEQFF
.,TRBV5-6,TRBJ2-5,.,15,TGTGCCAGCAGCCCAGACGGGCCTGCTCAAGAGACCCAGTACTTC,CASSPDGPAQETQYF
.,TRBV10-3,TRBJ1-5,.,14,TGTGCCACCCGCCCGGAGGGTTTATATCAGCCCCAGCATTTT,CATRPEGLYQPQHF
.,TRBV5-5,TRBJ1-1,.,13,TGTGCCAGCAGTTTTTCCCGGGACACTGAAGCTTTCTTT,CASSFSRDTEAFF
few,TRBV20-1,TRBJ1-3,.,11,TGCAGTGCTCTACTTGGAAACACCATATATTTT,CSALLGNTIYF
.,TRBV20-1,TRBJ2-2,TRBD1,14,TGCAGTGCTACAGGGGGCGCGGACACCGGGGAGCTGTTTTTT,CSATGGADTGELFF
.,TRBV6-5,TRBJ2-2,.,13,TGTGCCAGCAGTCCTCTGAGCACCGGGGAGCTGTTTTTT,CASSPLSTGELFF
few,TRBV20-1,TRBJ2-2,TRBD2,15,TGCAGTGCTAGAGATGGCGGGAGGTTGACCGGGGAGCTGTTTTTT,CSARDGGRLTGELFF
.,TRBV6-2/TRBV6-3,TRBJ1-1,.,14,TGTGCCAGCAGTTCCACAGTTACCTACACTGAAGCTTTCTTT,CASSSTVTYTEAFF
.,TRBV20-1,TRBJ2-5,.,12,TGCAGCTCGACAGGACAACAAGAGACCCAGTACTTC,CSSTGQQETQYF
.,TRBV5-5,TRBJ2-2,.,15,TGTGCCAGCAGCTTGGAGGGACCGAGGACCGGGGAGCTGTTTTTT,CASSLEGPRTGELFF
few,TRBV6-2/TRBV6-3,TRBJ2-3,TRBD2,15,TGTGCCAGCAGCTACGGACTAGCGGGCACAGATACGCAGTATTTT,CASSYGLAGTDTQYF
.,TRBV28,TRBJ2-7,.,14,TGTGCCAGCAGTCCATCAGGACAGTACTACGAGCAGTACTTC,CASSPSGQYYEQYF
few,TRBV2,TRBJ1-1,TRBD1,11,TGTGCCAGCAGGGGACAGGGACAAGCTTTCTTT,CASRGQGQAFF
.,TRBV7-9,TRBJ2-5,.,17,TGTGCCAGCAGCTTAAGTGCAGGGTCAAGGTATCAAGAGACCCAGTACTTC,CASSLSAGSRYQETQYF
.,TRBV7-9,TRBJ2-1,.,16,TGTGCCAGCAGCTTATTCGGAGAACTAGCTAGCAATGAGCAGTTCTTC,CASSLFGELASNEQFF
.,TRBV20-1,TRBJ1-1,.,15,TGCAGTGCTCAAGTCCCCACAGGCTTGAACACTGAAGCTTTCTTT,CSAQVPTGLNTEAFF
.,TRBV7-2,TRBJ2-4,.,16,TGTGCCAGCAGCCCCAGGGGGATGGCGGGAATAAACATTCAGTACTTC,CASSPRGMAGINIQYF
few,TRBV7-2,TRBJ2-5,.,14,TGTGCCAGCAGCCCCCCCGTCCTGACTGAGACCCAGTACTTC,CASSPPVLTETQYF
.,TRBV24-1,TRBJ1-5,TRBD1,14,TGTGCCACCAGATGGACAGGGAGCAATCAGCCCCAGCATTTT,CATRWTGSNQPQHF
.,TRBV28,TRBJ2-3,.,15,TGTGCCAGCAGTCCTGAAGCGGGTCTGACAGATACGCAGTATTTT,CASSPEAGLTDTQYF
few,TRBV12-3/TRBV12-4,TRBJ1-3,.,15,TGTGCCAGCAGTTTACAGCTGGACTCTGGAAACACCATATATTTT,CASSLQLDSGNTIYF